This TCR beta chain derives from a study of early T cells in non-severe SARS-CoV-2 infection. Study as a whole: From unsorted whole blood, bulk RNA was sequenced, and the chains remained unpaired. Study conclusions and caveats: Matching with VDJdb favored anti-spike CD8 responses (missing private and CD4 specificities).

This CDR3 contains 18 residues. Germline loops: CDR1 ENHRY, CDR2 SYGVKD. V lost 0 bases to trimming and J lost 0 bases; unmatched junction nucleotides: 7. This clonotype was seen ten or more times. The antigen is not known. Molecules of cDNA were individually given unique molecular identifiers that were attached to them. TCRdb reprocessed the 5' RACE reads via MiXCR and lists one record per CDR3 protein. The sample lists 55,000 to 65,000 distinct CDR3 sequences, roughly a tenth occurring once. This chain joins TRBV10-3 and TRBJ1-5; the match to TRBD1 covers 8 bases. This TCR was sampled from an adult who was a healthcare worker with PCR-confirmed SARS-CoV-2 infection or an uninfected control (not recorded which). Sequenced sample: whole blood. CDR3 nucleotides: TGTGCCATCAGTGAGTCCGGGACAGGAGTTTATAGCAATCAGCCCCAGCATTTT. Amino acid sequence: CAISESGTGVYSNQPQHF.